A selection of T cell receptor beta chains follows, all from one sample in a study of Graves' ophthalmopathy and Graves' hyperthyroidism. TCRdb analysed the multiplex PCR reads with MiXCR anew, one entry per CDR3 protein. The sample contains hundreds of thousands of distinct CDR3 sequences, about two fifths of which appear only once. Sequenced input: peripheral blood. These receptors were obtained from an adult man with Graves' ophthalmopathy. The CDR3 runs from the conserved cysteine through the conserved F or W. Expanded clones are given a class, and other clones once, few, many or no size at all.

CDR3: CASTQGGVHGYTF
V: TRBV19
size: many
J: TRBJ1-2

CDR3: CASSELWGTEAFF
V: TRBV2
size: many
J: TRBJ1-1

CDR3: CATSGRSPGAGETQYF
V: TRBV24-1
size: -
J: TRBJ2-5

CDR3: CASSFDRGDSPLHF
V: TRBV5-1
size: many
J: TRBJ1-6

CDR3: CASSRQGDQPQHF
V: TRBV6-5
size: many
J: TRBJ1-5

CDR3: CASAGGTEAFF
V: TRBV2
size: -
J: TRBJ1-1

CDR3: CASSPKGAGGKETQYF
V: TRBV11-2
size: many
J: TRBJ2-5

CDR3: CATRGSSNTGELFF
V: TRBV24-1
size: -
J: TRBJ2-2

CDR3: CASSPTGTGKSYEQYF
V: TRBV7-9
size: many
J: TRBJ2-7

CDR3: CASSLGQGIRYNSPLHF
V: TRBV5-1
size: -
J: TRBJ1-6

CDR3: CASSYQQGAQQPQHF
V: TRBV12-3/TRBV12-4
size: once
J: TRBJ1-5

CDR3: CASSRQYNEQYF
V: TRBV7-9
size: -
J: -

CDR3: CASSDLGLAGVETQYF
V: TRBV25-1
size: -
J: TRBJ2-5

CDR3: CASSLARISGGSSYEQYF
V: TRBV7-9
size: -
J: TRBJ2-7

CDR3: CSVEDNTDRANEKLFF
V: TRBV29-1
size: many
J: TRBJ1-4

CDR3: CASSYRDSGQPQHF
V: TRBV19
size: many
J: TRBJ1-5

CDR3: CASSVNRGDYGYTF
V: TRBV25-1
size: once
J: TRBJ1-2

CDR3: CSGWGSTDTQYF
V: TRBV29-1
size: -
J: TRBJ2-3

CDR3: CASSPFWGGAYEQYF
V: TRBV12-3/TRBV12-4
size: -
J: TRBJ2-7

CDR3: CSATPGTDPDEQYF
V: TRBV20-1
size: many
J: TRBJ2-7

CDR3: CASSLDRVGYETYEQYF
V: TRBV7-9
size: -
J: TRBJ2-7

CDR3: CASSYSTSRGGSLHF
V: TRBV6-5
size: -
J: TRBJ1-6

CDR3: CASSLAGRIPTEAFF
V: TRBV5-1
size: many
J: TRBJ1-1

CDR3: CATSAGQSNYGYTF
V: TRBV24-1
size: -
J: TRBJ1-2

CDR3: CASSELGGLGETQYF
V: TRBV25-1
size: -
J: TRBJ2-5

CDR3: CASTLEAGTETEAFF
V: TRBV25-1
size: -
J: TRBJ1-1

CDR3: CAISETGRDSPLHF
V: TRBV10-3
size: many
J: TRBJ1-6

CDR3: CASRVETGSFYEQYF
V: TRBV12-3/TRBV12-4
size: few
J: TRBJ2-7

CDR3: CSASLGSHGELFF
V: TRBV20-1
size: -
J: TRBJ2-2

CDR3: CATSRVGESGAGAKNIQYF
V: TRBV15
size: once
J: -

CDR3: CASEREPTGELFF
V: TRBV5-1
size: -
J: TRBJ2-2

CDR3: CASSREGGRFYEQYF
V: TRBV25-1
size: -
J: TRBJ2-7

CDR3: CASRPQWSSYNSPLHF
V: TRBV10-3
size: few
J: TRBJ1-6

CDR3: CASSPGQGKEGYTF
V: TRBV5-1
size: -
J: TRBJ1-2

CDR3: CASSSAGGSTEAFF
V: TRBV6-5
size: many
J: TRBJ1-1

CDR3: CASSSPRGGPSGGYTYEQYF
V: TRBV10-3
size: -
J: TRBJ2-7

CDR3: CASSLKPANEKLFF
V: TRBV7-8
size: many
J: TRBJ1-4

CDR3: CASSSGTGHRETQYF
V: TRBV7-8
size: many
J: TRBJ2-5

CDR3: CASSYRVEKLFF
V: TRBV2
size: many
J: TRBJ1-4

CDR3: CASSKTSGYPKLSYEQYF
V: TRBV5-1
size: -
J: TRBJ2-7

CDR3: CASSLTGKGSNTEAFF
V: TRBV3-1
size: few
J: TRBJ1-1

CDR3: CSVGGTLGTEAFF
V: TRBV29-1
size: -
J: TRBJ1-1